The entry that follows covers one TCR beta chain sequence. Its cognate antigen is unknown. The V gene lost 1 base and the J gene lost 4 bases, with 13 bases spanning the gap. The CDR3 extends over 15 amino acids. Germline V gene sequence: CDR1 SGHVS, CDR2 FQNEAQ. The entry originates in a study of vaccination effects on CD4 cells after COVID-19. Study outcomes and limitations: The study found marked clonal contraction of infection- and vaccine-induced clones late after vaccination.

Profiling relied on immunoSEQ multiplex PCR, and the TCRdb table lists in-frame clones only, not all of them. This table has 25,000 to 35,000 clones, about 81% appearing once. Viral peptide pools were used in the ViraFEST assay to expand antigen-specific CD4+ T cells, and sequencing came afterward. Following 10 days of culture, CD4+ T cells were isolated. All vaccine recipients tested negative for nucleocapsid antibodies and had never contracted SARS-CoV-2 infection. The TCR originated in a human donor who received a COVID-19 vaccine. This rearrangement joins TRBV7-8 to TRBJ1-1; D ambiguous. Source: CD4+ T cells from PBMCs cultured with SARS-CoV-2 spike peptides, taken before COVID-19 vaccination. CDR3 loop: CASSLGESGLTEAFF. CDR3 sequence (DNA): TGTGCCAGCAGCTTAGGGGAGAGTGGGCTCACTGAAGCTTTCTTT.